The sequence of this T cell receptor (beta chain) was determined in a study of early T cells in non-severe SARS-CoV-2 infection. Study information: The authors sequenced bulk RNA from unsorted whole blood, leaving chains unpaired. Overall study results and limits: In VDJdb matching, anti-spike CD8 responses were favored while private and CD4 specificities went missing.

As regards this clonotype: The antigen remains unidentified.

In TCRdb, the 5' RACE reads were re-called with MiXCR into one record per CDR3 protein. The sample shows about 64,000 distinct CDR3 sequences, over 10% of them seen only once. CDR3 length: 13 residues. This TCR was recovered from an adult who was a healthcare worker with PCR-confirmed SARS-CoV-2 infection or an uninfected control (not recorded which). Sequenced material: whole blood, taken at baseline. The V and J genes are TRBV21-1 and TRBJ1-1. TRBV21-1 is flagged as a pseudogene. CDR3 amino acids: CASTMAANTEAFF. CDR3 DNA: TGTGCCAGCACCATGGCCGCGAACACTGAAGCTTTCTTT.